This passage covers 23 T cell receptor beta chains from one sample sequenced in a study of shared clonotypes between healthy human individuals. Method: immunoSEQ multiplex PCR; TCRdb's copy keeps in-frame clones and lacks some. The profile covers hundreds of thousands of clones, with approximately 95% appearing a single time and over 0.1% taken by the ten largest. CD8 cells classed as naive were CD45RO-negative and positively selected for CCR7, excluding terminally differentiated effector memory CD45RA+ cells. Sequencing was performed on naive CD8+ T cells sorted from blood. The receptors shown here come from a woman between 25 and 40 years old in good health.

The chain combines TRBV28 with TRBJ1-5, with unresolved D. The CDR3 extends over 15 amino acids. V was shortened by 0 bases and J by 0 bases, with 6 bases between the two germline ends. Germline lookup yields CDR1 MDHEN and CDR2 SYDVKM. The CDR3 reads CASSLWEYSNQPQHF. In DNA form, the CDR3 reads TGTGCCAGCAGTTTATGGGAATATAGCAATCAGCCCCAGCATTTT.

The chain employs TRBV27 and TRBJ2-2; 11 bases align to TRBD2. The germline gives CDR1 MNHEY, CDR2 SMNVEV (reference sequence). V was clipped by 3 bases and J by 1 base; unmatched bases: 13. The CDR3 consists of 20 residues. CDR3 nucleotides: TGTGCCAGCAGTTTCCTGGCGGAAATGACTAGCGGGAAGAACACCGGGGAGCTGTTTTTT. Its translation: CASSFLAEMTSGKNTGELFF.

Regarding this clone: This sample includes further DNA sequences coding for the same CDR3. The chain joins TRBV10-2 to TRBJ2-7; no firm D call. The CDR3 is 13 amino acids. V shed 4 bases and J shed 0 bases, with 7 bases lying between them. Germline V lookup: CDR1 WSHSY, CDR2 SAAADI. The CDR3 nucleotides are TGCGCCAGCAGTGCCGGCGGCTCCTACGAGCAGTACTTC. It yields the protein CASSAGGSYEQYF.

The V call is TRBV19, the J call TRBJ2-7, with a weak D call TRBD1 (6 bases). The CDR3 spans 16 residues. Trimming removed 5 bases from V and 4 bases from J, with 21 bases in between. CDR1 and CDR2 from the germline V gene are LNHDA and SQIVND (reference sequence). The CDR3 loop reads CASSSRESGHAYEQYF. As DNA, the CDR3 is TGTGCCAGTAGTTCGCGAGAATCGGGACATGCTTACGAGCAGTACTTC. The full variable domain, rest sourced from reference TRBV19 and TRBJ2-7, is DGGITQSPKYLFRKEGQNVTLSCEQNLNHDAMYWYRQDPGQGLRLIYYSQIVNDFQKGDIAEGYSVSREKKESFPLTVTSAQKNPTAFYLCASSSRESGHAYEQYFGPGTRLTVT.

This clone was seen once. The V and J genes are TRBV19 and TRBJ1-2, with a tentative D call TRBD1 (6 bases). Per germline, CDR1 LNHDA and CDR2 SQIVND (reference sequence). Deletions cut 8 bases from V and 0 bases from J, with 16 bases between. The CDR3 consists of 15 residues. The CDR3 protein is CASLGTPTSNYGYTF. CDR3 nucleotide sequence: TGTGCCAGTCTAGGGACACCTACTTCTAACTATGGCTACACCTTC.

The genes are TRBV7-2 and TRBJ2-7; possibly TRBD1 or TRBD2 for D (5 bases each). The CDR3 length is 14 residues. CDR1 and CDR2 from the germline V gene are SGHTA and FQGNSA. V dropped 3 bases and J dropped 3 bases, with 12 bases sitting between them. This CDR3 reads CASSFEGDGYEQYF. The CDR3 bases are TGTGCCAGCAGCTTTGAAGGGGACGGCTACGAGCAGTACTTC.

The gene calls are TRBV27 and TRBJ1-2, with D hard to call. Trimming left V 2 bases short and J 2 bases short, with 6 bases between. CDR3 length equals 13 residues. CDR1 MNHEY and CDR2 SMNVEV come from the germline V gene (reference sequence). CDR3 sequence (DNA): TGTGCCAGCAGTTTAGGAGTAAACTATGGCTACACCTTC. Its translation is CASSLGVNYGYTF.

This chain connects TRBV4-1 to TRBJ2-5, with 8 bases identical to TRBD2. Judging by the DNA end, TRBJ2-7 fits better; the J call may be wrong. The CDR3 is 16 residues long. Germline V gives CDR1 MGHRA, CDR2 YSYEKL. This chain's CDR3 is CASSQVLSGRGYEQYF. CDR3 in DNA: TGCGCCAGCAGCCAGGTCCTCAGCGGGAGAGGTTACGAGCAGTACTTC.

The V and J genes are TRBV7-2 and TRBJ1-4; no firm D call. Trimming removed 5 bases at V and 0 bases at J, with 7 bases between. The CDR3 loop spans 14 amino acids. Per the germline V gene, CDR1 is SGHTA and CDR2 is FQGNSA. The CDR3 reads CASSGPATNEKLFF. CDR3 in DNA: TGTGCCAGCAGCGGGCCTGCAACTAATGAAAAACTGTTTTTT.

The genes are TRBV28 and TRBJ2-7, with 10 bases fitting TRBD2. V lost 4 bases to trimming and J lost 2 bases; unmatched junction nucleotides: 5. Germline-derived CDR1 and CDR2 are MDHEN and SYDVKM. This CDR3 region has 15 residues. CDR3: CASSSLAGPTYEQYF. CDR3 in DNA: TGTGCCAGCAGTTCACTAGCGGGGCCCACCTACGAGCAGTACTTC.

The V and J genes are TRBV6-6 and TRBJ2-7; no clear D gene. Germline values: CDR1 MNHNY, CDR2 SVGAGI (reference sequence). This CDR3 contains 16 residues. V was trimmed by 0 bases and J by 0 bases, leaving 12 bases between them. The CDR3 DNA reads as TGTGCCAGCAGTTACTCGGATTCCCTTAGCTCCTACGAGCAGTACTTC. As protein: CASSYSDSLSSYEQYF.

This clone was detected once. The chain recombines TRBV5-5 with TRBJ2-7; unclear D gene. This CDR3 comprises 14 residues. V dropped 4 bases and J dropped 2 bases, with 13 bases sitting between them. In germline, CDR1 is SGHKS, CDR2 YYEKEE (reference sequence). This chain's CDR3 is CASSPDGGTYEQYF. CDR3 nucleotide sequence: TGTGCCAGCAGCCCCGACGGCGGAACCTACGAGCAGTACTTC.

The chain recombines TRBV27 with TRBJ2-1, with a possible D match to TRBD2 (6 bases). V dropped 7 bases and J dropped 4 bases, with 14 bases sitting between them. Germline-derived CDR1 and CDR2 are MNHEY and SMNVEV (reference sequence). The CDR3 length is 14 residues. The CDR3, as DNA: TGTGCCAGCAATCAAGAGGGACTTTACAATGAGCAGTTCTTC. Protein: CASNQEGLYNEQFF.

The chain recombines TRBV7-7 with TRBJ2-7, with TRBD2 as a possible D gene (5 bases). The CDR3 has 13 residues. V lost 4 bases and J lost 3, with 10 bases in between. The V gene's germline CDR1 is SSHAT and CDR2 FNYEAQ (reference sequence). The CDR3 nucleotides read TGTGCCAGCAGCTCAGGACGGGGCTACGAGCAGTACTTC. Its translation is CASSSGRGYEQYF.

Here the CDR3 reads CASSLLGGYDGYTF. DNA for the CDR3: TGTGCCAGCAGTTTACTAGGGGGTTACGATGGCTACACCTTC. The rearrangement links TRBV28 to TRBJ1-2, with D tentatively TRBD1 (6 bases). The length of the CDR3 is 14 residues. Germline-derived CDR1 and CDR2 are MDHEN and SYDVKM. V lost 2 bases to trimming and J lost 6 bases, with 13 bases between them.

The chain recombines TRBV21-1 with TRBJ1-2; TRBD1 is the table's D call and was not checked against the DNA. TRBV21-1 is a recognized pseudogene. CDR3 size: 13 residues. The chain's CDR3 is CARSTGTGGAWTF. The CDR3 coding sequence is TGTGCCCGGTCCACCGGGACAGGGGGCGCTTGGACCTTC.

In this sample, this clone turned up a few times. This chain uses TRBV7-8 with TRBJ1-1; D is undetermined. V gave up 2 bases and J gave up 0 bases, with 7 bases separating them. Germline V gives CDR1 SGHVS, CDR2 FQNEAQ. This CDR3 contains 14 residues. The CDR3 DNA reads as TGTGCCAGCAGCTTAATACCCATGAACACTGAAGCTTTCTTT. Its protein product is CASSLIPMNTEAFF.

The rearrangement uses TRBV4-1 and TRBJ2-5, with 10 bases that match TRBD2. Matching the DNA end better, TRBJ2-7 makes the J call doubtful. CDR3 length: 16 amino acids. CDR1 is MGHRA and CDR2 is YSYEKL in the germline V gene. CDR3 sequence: CASSQVWASGSYEQYF. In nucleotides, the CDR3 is TGCGCCAGCAGCCAAGTGTGGGCTAGCGGGAGCTACGAGCAGTACTTC.

The CDR3 loop is CASSDAGQSTDTQYF. CDR3 in DNA: TGTGCCAGCAGTGACGCGGGACAAAGCACAGATACGCAGTATTTT. The V and J genes are TRBV2 and TRBJ2-3; D may match TRBD1 or TRBD2 (6 bases each). V was shortened by 3 bases and J by 0 bases, with 10 bases between the two germline ends. The CDR3 consists of 15 residues. Germline CDR1 reads SNHLY; CDR2 reads FYNNEI.

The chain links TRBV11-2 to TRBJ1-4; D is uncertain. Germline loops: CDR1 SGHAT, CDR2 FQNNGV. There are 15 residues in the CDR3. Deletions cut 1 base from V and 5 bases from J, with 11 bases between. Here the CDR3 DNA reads TGTGCCAGCAGCTTAGGCCCGGTTACGAATGAAAAACTGTTTTTT. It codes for CASSLGPVTNEKLFF.

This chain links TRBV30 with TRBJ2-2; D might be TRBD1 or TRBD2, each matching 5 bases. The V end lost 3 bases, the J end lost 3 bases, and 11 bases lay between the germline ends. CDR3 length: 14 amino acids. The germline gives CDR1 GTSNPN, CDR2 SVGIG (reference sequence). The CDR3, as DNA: TGTGCCTGGAGGTCCGGGACCTACACCGGGGAGCTGTTTTTT. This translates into CAWRSGTYTGELFF.

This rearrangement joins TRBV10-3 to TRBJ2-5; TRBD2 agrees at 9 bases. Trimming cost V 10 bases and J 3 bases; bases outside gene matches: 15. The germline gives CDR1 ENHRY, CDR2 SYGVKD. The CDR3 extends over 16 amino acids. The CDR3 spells CATKGVLAGVEETQYF. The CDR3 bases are TGTGCCACGAAGGGGGTATTAGCGGGAGTGGAAGAGACCCAGTACTTC.

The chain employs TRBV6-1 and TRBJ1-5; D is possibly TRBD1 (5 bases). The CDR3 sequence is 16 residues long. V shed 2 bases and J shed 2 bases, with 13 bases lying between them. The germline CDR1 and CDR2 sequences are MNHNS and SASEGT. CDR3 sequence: CASSELSGPGNQPQHF. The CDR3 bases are TGTGCCAGCAGTGAACTCTCGGGGCCCGGCAATCAGCCCCAGCATTTT.